This T cell receptor beta chain was obtained from a study of siplizumab effects on memory and regulatory T cells. Concerning this clone: Its target is not known.

Approximately 98,000 TCR templates underwent assay in each sample. Profiled with immunoSEQ multiplex PCR; TCRdb holds only in-frame clones, not every one. Of nearly 85,000 clones listed, around 90% are singletons. Whole-study findings and limits: About 80-96% of proliferating CD4+ or CD8+ clones had no assignable naive or memory phenotype. In controls, 26.9% of mappable alloreactive CD4+ clones were Treg-derived on average, versus around 70% with siplizumab.

CDR1 and CDR2 (germline): SGHKS, YYEKEE (reference sequence). The CDR3 runs 14 residues. After removal of 2 bases from V and 8 bases from J, the junction contained 3 bases not matched to a gene. The sample taken for sequencing was Tregs sorted from blood. This clonotype originated in a human donor in good health. The J gene is TRBJ2-1, the V gene TRBV5-5; 11 bases map to TRBD2. CDR3: CASSLRLAGYEQFF. As DNA, the CDR3 is TGTGCCAGCAGCTTAAGACTAGCGGGATATGAGCAGTTCTTC.